This passage covers 29 T cell receptor beta chains from one sample sequenced in a study of early T cells in non-severe SARS-CoV-2 infection. One entry per CDR3 protein, called by TCRdb with MiXCR from the 5' RACE reads. The sample lists 20,000 to 30,000 distinct CDR3 sequences; more than 3.5% were seen once. Sequences were obtained from whole blood. The receptors stem from an adult who was a healthcare worker with PCR-confirmed SARS-CoV-2 infection or an uninfected control (not recorded which).

This clonotype qualifies as medium-sized. The chain has TRBV18 and TRBJ2-1, with 11 bases that match TRBD2. The CDR3 runs to 17 residues. J lost 7 bases, V lost 2 bases, and 10 bases had no gene match. Looked up from germline, CDR1 is KGHSH and CDR2 is LQKENI. The CDR3 coding sequence is TGTGCCAGCTCACCATTACTAGGGACTAGCGGCATGAATGAGCAGTTCTTC. Residues: CASSPLLGTSGMNEQFF.

This clonotype has a count of ten or more. The V gene is TRBV11-2, the J gene TRBJ1-4; D remains ambiguous. The V end lost 3 bases, the J end lost 7 bases, and 12 bases lay between the germline ends. The CDR3 length is 14 residues. CDR1 and CDR2 from the germline V gene are SGHAT and FQNNGV. The CDR3 DNA is TGTGCCAGCAGCTTCGTTCTAAGCGGTGAAAAACTGTTTTTT. Amino acid sequence: CASSFVLSGEKLFF.

This clonotype was found many times. V gene TRBV10-3 combines with J gene TRBJ2-1; possibly TRBD2 for D (5 bases). This CDR3 region has 14 residues. V dropped 6 bases and J dropped 8 bases, with 17 bases sitting between them. The V gene's germline CDR1 is ENHRY and CDR2 SYGVKD. CDR3 sequence reads: CAISDPLAADEQFF. The DNA of the CDR3 is TGTGCCATCAGCGATCCCCTAGCTGCCGATGAGCAGTTCTTC.

This clonotype has at least ten counts. The V and J genes are TRBV11-2 and TRBJ2-1; perhaps TRBD2 as D (6 bases). The CDR3 consists of 14 residues. Trimming took off 4 bases at V and 6 bases at J, with 13 bases between the two ends. The germline CDR1 and CDR2 sequences are SGHAT and FQNNGV. CDR3 loop: CASSSLGGGNEQFF. The CDR3 coding sequence is TGTGCCAGCAGCTCCTTGGGGGGAGGCAATGAGCAGTTCTTC.

Many counts were recorded for this clonotype. The chain couples TRBV6-2 or TRBV6-3 to TRBJ2-7, with D uncertain. Germline lookup yields CDR1 MNHEY and CDR2 SVGEGT. This CDR3 contains 14 residues. V was clipped by 4 bases and J by 6 bases, with 16 bases between them. The CDR3 DNA sequence: TGTGCCAGCAGTTTCCATCTCCCGCCGTTCGAGCAGTACTTC. This codes for CASSFHLPPFEQYF.

The chain employs TRBV9 and TRBJ1-1; 7 bases line up with TRBD1. V dropped 3 bases and J dropped 4; count of bases not matched to a gene: 3. CDR3 length: 13 amino acids. The germline V gene encodes CDR1 SGDLS and CDR2 YYNGEE. The CDR3 DNA sequence: TGTGCCAGCAGCGCGACAGGGTTCACTGAAGCTTTCTTT. Protein product: CASSATGFTEAFF. The full variable domain, completed using reference TRBV9 and TRBJ1-1, is DSGVTQTPKHLITATGQRVTLRCSPRSGDLSVYWYQQSLDQGLQFLIQYYNGEERAKGNILERFSAQQFPDLHSELNLSSLELGDSALYFCASSATGFTEAFFGQGTRLTVV.

J is TRBJ1-4 and V is TRBV4-3; a possible D gene is TRBD1 (6 bases). The V gene's germline CDR1 is LGHNA and CDR2 YSLEER. The V gene lost 6 bases and the J gene lost 7 bases, with 18 bases spanning the gap. The CDR3 contains 15 residues. The CDR3 region is CASRQSAGAREKLFF. The CDR3 DNA reads TGCGCCAGCAGACAGTCAGCAGGGGCACGTGAAAAACTGTTTTTT.

There are many counts of this clonotype. The chain carries TRBV5-8 and TRBJ2-2; no definite D call. The CDR3 contains 14 residues. V was clipped by 1 base and J by 6 bases, with 10 bases between them. The germline CDR1 and CDR2 sequences are SGHTS and YDEGEE. CDR3 coding DNA: TGTGCCAGCAGCTTGCTTGTGGGTTCCGGGGAGCTGTTTTTT. Translating gives CASSLLVGSGELFF. The full variable domain, with the rest looked up from reference TRBV5-8 and TRBJ2-2, is EAGVTQSPTHLIKTRGQQATLRCSPISGHTSVYWYQQALGLGLQFLLWYDEGEERNRGNFPPRFSGRQFPNYSSELNVNALELEDSALYLCASSLLVGSGELFFGEGSRLTVL.

This clonotype occurred many times. The V gene is TRBV6-5, the J gene TRBJ1-2; the D gene is possibly TRBD1 (6 bases). CDR3 size: 14 residues. Germline lookup yields CDR1 MNHEY and CDR2 SVGAGI. V was shortened by 5 bases and J by 5 bases, with 15 bases between the two germline ends. CDR3 coding DNA: TGTGCCAGCAGTGAGCGGACAGTGACATATGGCTACACCTTC. Residues: CASSERTVTYGYTF.

The chain carries TRBV7-9 and TRBJ2-3; no clear D. V was shortened by 5 bases and J by 5 bases, with 2 bases between the two germline ends. Germline CDR1 SEHNR, CDR2 FQNEAQ (reference sequence). The CDR3 totals 10 residues. CDR3 loop: CASSEDTQYF. The CDR3 DNA reads as TGTGCCAGCAGCGAAGATACGCAGTATTTT.

This clonotype came up a few times. The rearrangement uses TRBV5-8 and TRBJ1-1; no clear D gene. Germline CDR1 SGHTS, CDR2 YDEGEE. The V gene lost 4 bases and the J gene lost 10 bases, with 23 bases spanning the gap. CDR3 length equals 15 residues. CDR3 loop: CASSPVAGNMIGAFF. The CDR3 nucleotides are TGTGCCAGCAGCCCAGTTGCGGGGAACATGATTGGAGCTTTCTTT.

This clonotype occurred a few times. This chain joins TRBV28 and TRBJ1-2; 7 bases align to TRBD1. The germline CDR1 and CDR2 sequences are MDHEN and SYDVKM. The V and J ends lost 4 bases and 5 bases, in that order; junction bases with no gene match: 13. This CDR3 region has 16 residues. The CDR3 DNA follows: TGTGCCAGCAGTTCTGATAGGGGGCGGAGTAGATATGGCTACACCTTC. Protein sequence: CASSSDRGRSRYGYTF.

The chain joins TRBV14 to TRBJ2-2; no clear D. V gave up 3 bases and J gave up 6 bases, with 14 bases separating them. Germline CDR1 and CDR2: SGHDN and FVKESK. The CDR3 is 15 amino acids. Here the CDR3 DNA reads TGTGCCAGCAGCCAGTTGGTCGGAAAGGCCGGGGAGCTGTTTTTT. It is translated as CASSQLVGKAGELFF.

The J gene is TRBJ1-5, the V gene TRBV5-4, with 8 bases that match TRBD1. Germline V CDR1 and CDR2: SGHNT, YYREEE (reference sequence). V gave up 5 bases and J gave up 7 bases; unmatched junction bases: 11. This CDR3 is 15 amino acids long. CDR3 in amino acids: CASSPGQGRNQPQHF. CDR3 coding DNA: TGTGCCAGCAGTCCTGGACAGGGACGAAACCAGCCCCAGCATTTT.

This clonotype showed up many times. V usage is TRBV11-2 and J usage is TRBJ1-1, with D hard to call. The V gene lost 5 bases and the J gene lost 1 base, with 20 bases spanning the gap. Per the germline V gene, CDR1 is SGHAT and CDR2 is FQNNGV. This CDR3 region has 17 residues. CDR3 protein: CASSPPMNVRPNTEAFF. The CDR3 bases are TGTGCCAGCAGCCCACCAATGAATGTAAGACCGAACACTGAAGCTTTCTTT.

In its sample, this clonotype was seen a few times. The chain combines TRBV7-2 with TRBJ1-4; D gene ambiguous. CDR1 SGHTA and CDR2 FQGNSA come from the germline V gene. CDR3 length: 13 residues. V was pared by 5 bases and J by 10 bases, with 14 bases between. CDR3 residues: CASSTFGEGKLFF. The DNA of the CDR3 is TGTGCCAGCAGCACATTTGGGGAGGGAAAACTGTTTTTT.

This clonotype was observed at least ten times. The gene calls are TRBV12-2 and TRBJ2-2; TRBD2, as called in the table, went unchecked against the DNA. TRBV12-2 constitutes a pseudogene. This CDR3 is built from 20 residues. The CDR3 DNA is TGTGCAAGTCGCTTAGGTCGGCGGCCAGCGGAGATCGCGAACACCGGGGAGCTGTTTTTT. Translation gives CASRLGRRPAEIANTGELFF.

The sample holds one count of this clonotype. A clone one base away is much larger, so this may be a read error. The chain combines TRBV15 with TRBJ2-2; D not certain. Germline CDR1 and CDR2: LNHNV and YYDKDF (reference sequence). This CDR3 region has 13 residues. The CDR3: CATGRVLTGELFF. In nucleotides, the CDR3 is TGTGCCACCGGCAGAGTTCTTACCGGGGAGCTGTTTTTT.

This clonotype was seen repeatedly, ten times or more. The genes are TRBV29-1 and TRBJ1-2; 9 bases line up with TRBD1. This CDR3 has 14 residues. CDR1 and CDR2 (germline): SQVTM, ANQGSEA. V gave up 3 bases and J gave up 2 bases; unmatched junction bases: 4. This CDR3 reads CSVDEGQGNYGYTF. CDR3 coding DNA: TGCAGCGTTGACGAAGGACAGGGGAACTATGGCTACACCTTC.

This clonotype was recorded at least ten times. V usage is TRBV29-1 and J usage is TRBJ2-7, with 9 bases fitting TRBD1. There are 13 residues in the CDR3. Per germline, CDR1 SQVTM and CDR2 ANQGSEA. V was pared by 5 bases and J by 1 base, with 3 bases of the junction left unmatched. CDR3 sequence reads: CSVWGQGSYEQYF. Written as DNA, the CDR3 is TGCAGCGTTTGGGGACAGGGTTCCTACGAGCAGTACTTC.

This clonotype appeared a few times. Written as DNA, the CDR3 is TGTGCCAGCTCACCACATCCACCCTTTAAGACCGGGGAGCTGTTTTTT. This translates into CASSPHPPFKTGELFF. The genes are TRBV18 and TRBJ2-2; no clear D gene. Trimming took off 1 base at V and 5 bases at J, with 14 bases between the two ends. The CDR3 runs 16 residues. Germline lookup yields CDR1 KGHSH and CDR2 LQKENI.

This clonotype showed up many times. The chain joins TRBV7-3 to TRBJ2-1, with D unresolved. Germline CDR1 SGHTA, CDR2 FQGTGA. The V gene lost 4 bases and the J gene lost 6 bases, with 10 bases spanning the gap. The CDR3 runs 13 residues. The chain's CDR3 is CASSSLGSNEQFF. In nucleotides, the CDR3 is TGTGCCAGCAGCTCCCTAGGTTCCAATGAGCAGTTCTTC. Full variable domain (remainder filled in from reference TRBV7-3 and TRBJ2-1): GAGVSQTPSNKVTEKGKYVELRCDPISGHTALYWYRQSLGQGPEFLIYFQGTGAADDSGLPNDRFFAVRPEGSVSTLKIQRTERGDSAVYLCASSSLGSNEQFFGPGTRLTVL.

This clonotype was seen many times. V gene TRBV13 combines with J gene TRBJ2-3, with D unresolved. CDR1 PRHDT and CDR2 FYEKMQ come from the germline V gene (reference sequence). The V and J ends lost 5 bases and 6 bases respectively, with 9 bases between them. The CDR3 covers 12 residues. This chain's CDR3 is CASSLRVDTQYF. As DNA, the CDR3 is TGTGCCAGCAGCCTAAGGGTGGATACGCAGTATTTT.

This clonotype was counted many times. The CDR3, as DNA: TGTGCCAGCAGCTTGGGGCGGTACTATAATTCACCCCTCCACTTT. Translating gives CASSLGRYYNSPLHF. The J gene is TRBJ1-6, the V gene TRBV5-6; no firm D call. The ends were cut back, 0 bases at V and 3 bases at J, with 7 bases in the middle. CDR1 and CDR2 from the germline V gene are SGHDT and YYEEEE. The CDR3 length is 15 residues.

This clonotype has at least ten counts. This rearrangement joins TRBV4-1 to TRBJ2-1, with 13 bases fitting TRBD2. Trimming cost V 8 bases and J 7 bases; bases outside gene matches: 5. CDR3 length: 14 amino acids. Germline V gives CDR1 MGHRA, CDR2 YSYEKL. CDR3 coding DNA: TGCGCCAGCGGAGGGACTAGCGGGATGAATGAGCAGTTCTTC. Its translation: CASGGTSGMNEQFF.

In this sample, this clonotype turned up a few times. The rearrangement joins TRBV11-3 to TRBJ2-1; 8 bases map to TRBD2. From germline, CDR1 is SGHNT and CDR2 YENEEA. The J segment lost 8 bases and the V segment lost 5 bases, leaving 14 bases of the junction unmatched. The CDR3 spans 16 residues. Here the CDR3 DNA reads TGTGCCAGCAGCAGGCGTACTAGCGGTGGGAGTGATGAGCAGTTCTTC. Protein sequence: CASSRRTSGGSDEQFF.

At least ten counts were recorded for this clonotype. This sequence joins TRBV6-2 or TRBV6-3 and TRBJ1-1; D ambiguous. The CDR3 covers 15 residues. Trimming took off 8 bases at V and 1 base at J, with 17 bases between the two ends. In germline, CDR1 is MNHEY, CDR2 SVGEGT. This CDR3 reads CASLASLLQNTEAFF. The CDR3 DNA sequence: TGTGCCAGCCTCGCAAGCCTCCTACAGAACACTGAAGCTTTCTTT.

This clonotype was found many times. The chain employs TRBV13 and TRBJ2-7; 8 bases line up with TRBD2. Germline V gene lookup returns CDR1 PRHDT and CDR2 FYEKMQ (reference sequence). This CDR3 contains 15 residues. With 0 bases clipped from V and 0 bases from J, the junction kept 1 base outside the gene matches. Written as DNA, the CDR3 is TGTGCCAGCAGCTTAGGCCGGGGGGGCTCCTACGAGCAGTACTTC. It yields the protein CASSLGRGGSYEQYF.

This clonotype was detected ten times or more. V and J are TRBV4-3 and TRBJ2-3; perhaps TRBD2 as D (6 bases). Germline CDR1 and CDR2: LGHNA and YSLEER. Trimming left V 5 bases short and J 0 bases short, with 12 bases between. The CDR3 extends over 15 amino acids. In DNA, the CDR3 is TGCGCCAGCAGCATAGCGGTGATTAGCACAGATACGCAGTATTTT. This sequence encodes CASSIAVISTDTQYF.